Below, one TCR beta chain is given with its context. Its antigen is not identified. This record comes from a study of CD8 T cells in ankylosing spondylitis. Overall study results and limits: Disease-linked clones were found to be CD8+ and relatively rare in peripheral blood. Seemingly characteristic of ankylosing spondylitis blood was a TCR beta motif consisting of fewer than 10 highly homologous variants. Clones tied to disease were said to be significantly enriched in matched ankylosing spondylitis synovial fluid.

Germline assignment: CDR1 MDHEN and CDR2 SYDVKM. V gave up 6 bases and J gave up 5 bases; unmatched junction bases: 11. CDR3 size: 15 residues. The authors made TCR beta libraries by quantitative 5'-RACE with molecular barcodes. Each CDR3 protein is one row after TCRdb ran MiXCR on the 5' RACE reads. The table includes about 160,000 distinct CDR3 sequences, about 17% detected once. The specimen was blood, either unsorted or a sorted T cell fraction (not recorded which). The chain joins TRBV28 to TRBJ2-3, with 7 bases identical to TRBD2. The sequence derives from a male donor with ankylosing spondylitis or in good health (not recorded which). CDR3 sequence reads: CASSPQERDLDTQYF. The DNA for the CDR3 is TGTGCCAGCAGCCCTCAAGAGCGGGATCTAGATACGCAGTATTTT.